A single sample gave rise to the 22 T cell receptor beta chains below, sequenced in a study of blood T cell repertoires in COVID-19. The data were produced by immunoSEQ multiplex PCR, yet TCRdb's version contains in-frame clones alone and is incomplete. The sample consists of under 50,000 clones, 77% of them appearing once. The sample comprised peripheral blood. These receptors were obtained from a human donor with active or convalescent COVID-19. The donor label of this sample is uncertain.

The chain employs TRBV3-1 (or the pseudogene TRBV3-2) and TRBJ2-4, with D possibly TRBD2 on 5 matching bases. The germline gives CDR1 LGHDT, CDR2 YNNKEL (reference sequence). V lost 4 bases and J 0 bases, leaving 13 bases between the germline ends. This CDR3 is built from 16 residues. CDR3 amino acids: CASSRGLSLAKNIQYF. CDR3 bases: TGTGCCAGCAGCCGAGGACTTTCACTAGCCAAAAACATTCAGTACTTC.

The chain uses TRBV18 and TRBJ2-2; 10 nucleotides line up with TRBD1. Trimming at V came to 2 bases and at J to 0 bases, leaving 15 bases not matched to a gene. Germline V gene lookup returns CDR1 KGHSH and CDR2 LQKENI. CDR3 length: 21 residues. CDR3 loop: CASSPGSGSGQGGPNTGELFF. The CDR3 DNA reads as TGTGCCAGCTCACCAGGTTCCGGTTCCGGACAGGGGGGCCCGAACACCGGGGAGCTGTTTTTT.

This clone has just one count. The chain recombines TRBV5-6 with TRBJ1-5; tentatively, D is TRBD1 (5 bases). V lost 0 bases to trimming and J lost 0 bases, with 7 bases between them. The CDR3 is 15 amino acids. Germline V CDR1 and CDR2: SGHDT, YYEEEE. The CDR3 sequence is CASSLGTYSNQPQHF. The CDR3, as DNA: TGTGCCAGCAGCTTGGGGACATATAGCAATCAGCCCCAGCATTTT.

The rearrangement joins TRBV28 to TRBJ2-7; a possible D gene is TRBD1 (6 bases). V dropped 3 bases and J dropped 4 bases, with 19 bases sitting between them. This CDR3 has 16 residues. CDR1 and CDR2 (germline): MDHEN, SYDVKM. The CDR3 sequence: CASSFWAGALLYEQYF. The CDR3 nucleotides read TGTGCCAGCAGTTTTTGGGCAGGGGCTTTATTATACGAGCAGTACTTC.

V gene TRBV4-2 combines with J gene TRBJ2-1; TRBD1 aligns across 7 bases. Looked up from germline, CDR1 is LGHNA and CDR2 is YNFKEQ. Trimming took 1 base from V and 7 from J; bases not matched to a gene: 10. CDR3 size: 16 residues. Written as DNA, the CDR3 is TGTGCCAGCAGCCAAGGAAGGCAGGGGGTTGGGAATGAGCAGTTCTTC. It encodes CASSQGRQGVGNEQFF.

This clone turned up a few times. The chain employs TRBV27 and TRBJ2-7, with 7 bases matching TRBD1. The V gene's germline CDR1 is MNHEY and CDR2 SMNVEV (reference sequence). The CDR3 runs to 14 residues. V dropped 2 bases and J dropped 3; count of bases not matched to a gene: 4. The CDR3: CASSLGAGGYEQYF. CDR3 nucleotide sequence: TGTGCCAGCAGTTTAGGTGCAGGGGGCTACGAGCAGTACTTC.

As concerns this clone: The germline gene is not matched at one end of the junction; a read error may be the cause. The chain employs TRBV7-7 and TRBJ2-5; D possibly corresponds to TRBD2 (6 bases). The CDR3 sequence is 15 residues long. In germline, CDR1 is SSHAT, CDR2 FNYEAQ (reference sequence). This CDR3 reads CASSLVEGSEETQYF. The CDR3 DNA follows: TGTGCTAGCAGCTTAGTGGAGGGGTCGGAAGAGACCCAGTACTTC.

The J gene is TRBJ2-1, the V gene TRBV29-1; 16 nucleotides match TRBD2. V lost 7 bases to trimming and J lost 5 bases; unmatched junction nucleotides: 8. This CDR3 is built from 16 residues. From germline, CDR1 is SQVTM and CDR2 ANQGSEA. The CDR3 reads CSGGGLAGGPHNEQFF. In nucleotides, the CDR3 is TGCAGCGGGGGGGGACTAGCGGGAGGGCCGCACAATGAGCAGTTCTTC.

The chain has TRBV5-4 and TRBJ1-6, with D perhaps matching TRBD1 (5 bases). The length of the CDR3 is 17 residues. V was cut by 0 bases and J by 6 bases, with 16 bases left in between. The germline V gene encodes CDR1 SGHNT and CDR2 YYREEE (reference sequence). CDR3 protein: CASSLAGGGRSNSPLHF. In DNA form, the CDR3 reads TGTGCCAGCAGCTTGGCCGGGGGAGGACGGTCTAATTCACCCCTCCACTTT. The complete variable domain, with remaining parts taken from reference TRBV5-4 and TRBJ1-6, reads ETGVTQSPTHLIKTRGQQVTLRCSSQSGHNTVSWYQQALGQGPQFIFQYYREEENGRGNFPPRFSGLQFPNYSSELNVNALELDDSALYLCASSLAGGGRSNSPLHFGNGTRLTVT.

This clone was detected a few times. The V gene is TRBV20-1, the J gene TRBJ1-2; D ambiguous. Germline assignment: CDR1 DFQATT and CDR2 SNEGSKA (reference sequence). V lost 2 bases and J 8 bases, leaving 9 bases between the germline ends. The CDR3 is made up of 11 amino acids. Written as DNA, the CDR3 is TGCAGTGCTAGAACGAACACAGGCTACACCTTC. Amino acids: CSARTNTGYTF.

CDR3 nucleotides: TGTGCCAGCAGCATCATGGGGGGGAGGACTTCACCCCTCCACTTT. Amino acids: CASSIMGGRTSPLHF. The genes are TRBV5-6 and TRBJ1-6, with a possible D match to TRBD1 (5 bases). Germline lookup yields CDR1 SGHDT and CDR2 YYEEEE. This CDR3 has 15 residues. Trimming stripped 4 bases from V and 9 bases from J, with 17 bases between.

V gene TRBV12-3 or TRBV12-4 combines with J gene TRBJ1-5, with 8 bases fitting TRBD1. V dropped 10 bases and J dropped 4; count of bases not matched to a gene: 3. The CDR3 is 12 amino acids. CDR3 DNA: TGTGCCATAGGACAGGGAAATCAGCCCCAGCATTTT. It yields the protein CAIGQGNQPQHF.

The CDR3 DNA reads TGTGCCAGCAGCTTAGTCTCCAGAAGTGGCTACACCTTC. Its protein is CASSLVSRSGYTF. This chain connects TRBV11-3 to TRBJ1-2; no definite D call. The CDR3 runs 13 residues. V lost 1 base to trimming and J lost 7 bases, with 10 bases between them. From germline, CDR1 is SGHNT and CDR2 YENEEA.

V usage is TRBV9 and J usage is TRBJ1-2; tentatively, D is TRBD1 (5 bases). The germline CDR1 and CDR2 sequences are SGDLS and YYNGEE. V was pared by 2 bases and J by 0 bases, with 8 bases between. This CDR3 comprises 14 residues. The CDR3 bases are TGTGCCAGCAGCGTCGGGGGGTCTAACTATGGCTACACCTTC. This encodes CASSVGGSNYGYTF.

This chain joins TRBV12-3 or TRBV12-4 and TRBJ2-7; D not certain. CDR3 length: 12 residues. V was pared by 1 base and J by 7 bases, with 8 bases between. The CDR3 loop is CASSLGSGEQYF. The CDR3, as DNA: TGTGCCAGCAGTTTAGGATCGGGTGAGCAGTACTTC.

This chain links TRBV30 with TRBJ1-6, with a possible D match to TRBD1 (5 bases). The CDR3 is 13 amino acids. Germline V gene lookup returns CDR1 GTSNPN and CDR2 SVGIG (reference sequence). V lost 4 bases to trimming and J lost 9 bases, with 13 bases between them. The CDR3 reads CAWNRQGGSPLHF. DNA of the CDR3: TGTGCCTGGAATAGGCAGGGAGGTTCACCCCTCCACTTT.

The chain couples TRBV7-3 to TRBJ1-2, with a tentative D call TRBD1 (6 bases). Germline lookup yields CDR1 SGHTA and CDR2 FQGTGA. V lost 4 bases, J lost 4 bases, and 16 bases lay in between. The CDR3 consists of 15 residues. CDR3 sequence reads: CASSSHPGQIYGYTF. The CDR3 DNA reads TGTGCCAGCAGCTCCCACCCTGGACAGATCTATGGCTACACCTTC.

The J gene is TRBJ2-1, the V gene TRBV10-1; weak D call: TRBD2 (6 bases). Per germline, CDR1 WNHNN and CDR2 SYGVQD (reference sequence). There are 16 residues in the CDR3. V lost 4 bases and J lost 3, with 16 bases in between. In DNA form, the CDR3 reads TGCGCCAGCAGTGGGGCGGGGCTAGAGGACTACAATGAGCAGTTCTTC. Protein: CASSGAGLEDYNEQFF.

This clone has just a few counts. This chain joins TRBV18 and TRBJ2-5; the match to TRBD2 covers 7 bases. Germline values: CDR1 KGHSH, CDR2 LQKENI. J gave up 2 bases and V 2 bases, and 5 bases lay outside the gene matches. The CDR3 consists of 15 residues. The chain's CDR3 is CASSPDSSGQETQYF. The CDR3 nucleotides are TGTGCCAGCTCACCAGACTCTAGCGGTCAAGAGACCCAGTACTTC.

The J gene is TRBJ2-3, the V gene TRBV2; TRBD2 agrees at 16 bases. Germline V CDR1 and CDR2: SNHLY, FYNNEI. Unmatched junction bases numbered 6, after V lost 6 bases and J lost 0 bases. This CDR3 contains 18 residues. CDR3 amino acids: CASRGGTSGRASTDTQYF. The CDR3 nucleotides read TGTGCCAGCAGGGGAGGGACTAGCGGGAGGGCTAGCACAGATACGCAGTATTTT.

This chain connects TRBV24-1 to TRBJ2-3, with TRBD1 as a possible D gene (5 bases). V was clipped by 4 bases and J by 2 bases, with 12 bases between them. This CDR3 is 15 amino acids long. Per the germline V gene, CDR1 is KGHDR and CDR2 is SFDVKD. CDR3 amino acids: CATSDPHRTTDTQYF. DNA of the CDR3: TGTGCCACCAGTGACCCCCACAGGACCACAGATACGCAGTATTTT.

J is TRBJ1-3 and V is TRBV4-1; D is possibly TRBD1 (5 bases). V was clipped by 1 base and J by 1 base, with 14 bases between them. CDR3 size: 17 residues. Germline V gene sequence: CDR1 MGHRA, CDR2 YSYEKL. The CDR3 region is CASSQVSGGRSGNTIYF. The CDR3 DNA sequence: TGCGCCAGCAGCCAAGTCTCCGGGGGGAGGTCTGGAAACACCATATATTTT.